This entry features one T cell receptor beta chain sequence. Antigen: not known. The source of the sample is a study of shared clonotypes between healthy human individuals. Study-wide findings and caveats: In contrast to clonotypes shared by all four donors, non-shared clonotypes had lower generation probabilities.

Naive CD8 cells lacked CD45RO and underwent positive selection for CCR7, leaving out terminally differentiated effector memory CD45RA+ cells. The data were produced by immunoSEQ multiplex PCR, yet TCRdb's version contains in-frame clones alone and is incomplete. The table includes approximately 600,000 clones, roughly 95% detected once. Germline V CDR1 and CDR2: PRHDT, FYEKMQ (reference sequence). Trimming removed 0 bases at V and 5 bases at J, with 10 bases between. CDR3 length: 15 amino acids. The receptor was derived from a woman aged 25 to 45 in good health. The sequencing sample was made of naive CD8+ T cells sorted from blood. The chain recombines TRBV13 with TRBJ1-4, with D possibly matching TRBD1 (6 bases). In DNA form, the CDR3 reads TGTGCCAGCAGCTTAGGAGGGGGGCCGAATGAAAAACTGTTTTTT. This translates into CASSLGGGPNEKLFF.